This is a list of T cell receptor beta chains from one sample in a study of T cells in Graves' hyperthyroidism and ophthalmopathy. Each CDR3 protein gets one entry after TCRdb re-called the multiplex PCR reads with MiXCR. The data contain hundreds of thousands of distinct CDR3 sequences, around 21% of them singletons. Sequencing was performed on blood. The receptors were gathered from a man younger than 40 with Graves' ophthalmopathy. Each CDR3 is given with its conserved first and last residue. D genes are given only for firm matches. For some rows the clone size is stated as once, few or many, or as a class when expanded; others skip it.

J gene,D gene,V gene,clone size,CDR3 protein,CDR3 DNA
TRBJ2-1,-,TRBV20-1,few,CSASVYNNEQFF,TGCAGTGCTAGCGTCTACAACAATGAGCAGTTCTTC
TRBJ2-1,TRBD2,TRBV20-1,-,CSARDLASGRVSYNEQFF,TGCAGTGCTAGAGATTTGGCTAGCGGGAGGGTCTCCTACAATGAGCAGTTCTTC
TRBJ2-2,-,TRBV3-1,many,CASSQEARQYTGELFF,TGTGCCAGCAGCCAAGAAGCTCGGCAGTACACCGGGGAGCTGTTTTTT
TRBJ2-3,-,TRBV3-1,-,CASSLGRGDTQYF,TGTGCCAGCAGTCTGGGCCGTGGCGATACGCAGTATTTT
TRBJ1-4,-,TRBV2,once,CASTEGGGGEKLFF,TGTGCCAGCACCGAGGGGGGAGGAGGTGAAAAACTGTTTTTT
TRBJ2-2,TRBD2,TRBV19,-,CASSGTSGTAGELFF,TGTGCCAGTAGCGGGACTAGCGGGACGGCCGGGGAGCTGTTTTTT
TRBJ2-5,-,TRBV7-9,many,CASSSSETQYF,TGTGCCAGCAGTTCCTCCGAGACCCAGTACTTC
TRBJ2-1,-,TRBV5-4,-,CASSLKDGYNEQFF,TGTGCCAGCAGCTTGAAGGACGGATACAATGAGCAGTTCTTC
TRBJ2-7,-,TRBV7-2,few,CASSFSIEAYEQYF,TGTGCCAGCAGCTTCTCCATTGAAGCCTACGAGCAGTACTTC
TRBJ2-7,TRBD2,TRBV20-1,few,CSAGGGGFSYEQYF,TGCAGTGCTGGGGGGGGGGGTTTTAGCTACGAGCAGTACTTC
TRBJ1-3,TRBD1,TRBV30,-,CAWSVQGAFSGNTIYF,TGTGCCTGGAGTGTTCAGGGGGCCTTCTCTGGAAACACCATATATTTT
TRBJ2-7,TRBD2,TRBV6-1,-,CASRAPGLFYEQYF,TGTGCCAGCCGTGCCCCGGGACTATTCTACGAGCAGTACTTC
TRBJ1-5,-,TRBV6-1,few,CASSSLDRYSNQPQHF,TGTGCCAGCAGTTCTCTCGACAGATATAGCAATCAGCCCCAGCATTTT
TRBJ2-5,-,TRBV20-1,-,CSAKAGNQETQYF,TGCAGTGCCAAGGCAGGGAATCAAGAGACCCAGTACTTC
TRBJ2-7,-,TRBV6-2/TRBV6-3,-,CASSSGTSHPYEQYF,TGTGCCAGCAGTTCAGGGACTTCGCACCCCTACGAGCAGTACTTC
TRBJ2-2,-,TRBV7-7,-,CASRREGNTGELFF,TGTGCTAGCCGCCGTGAGGGAAACACCGGGGAGCTGTTTTTT
TRBJ2-3,-,TRBV14,-,CASSQDPYTDTQYF,TGTGCCAGCAGCCAAGATCCCTACACAGATACGCAGTATTTT
TRBJ2-1,TRBD2,TRBV20-1,-,CSTILAGGRDEQFF,TGCAGTACTATACTAGCGGGAGGGCGAGATGAGCAGTTCTTC
TRBJ2-1,-,TRBV3-1,many,CASSQARKTEQFF,TGTGCCAGCAGCCAAGCCAGGAAAACTGAGCAGTTCTTC
TRBJ2-4,TRBD2,TRBV7-8,-,CASSLFSGSGVAKNIQYF,TGTGCCAGCAGCCTCTTTAGCGGGAGTGGGGTAGCCAAAAACATTCAGTACTTC
TRBJ2-5,-,TRBV30,-,CAWSVLETQYF,TGTGCCTGGAGTGTATTGGAGACCCAGTACTTC
TRBJ2-2,TRBD1,TRBV7-9,many,CASSPGTANTGELFF,TGTGCCAGCAGTCCCGGGACAGCGAACACCGGGGAGCTGTTTTTT
TRBJ2-1,-,TRBV5-5,-,CASSLHGESGDEQFF,TGTGCCAGCAGCTTGCACGGGGAGTCGGGCGATGAGCAGTTCTTC
TRBJ1-1,-,TRBV2,few,CASSAFEAFF,TGTGCCAGCAGTGCGTTCGAAGCTTTCTTT
TRBJ1-5,-,TRBV20-1,many,CSARRQSNQPQHF,TGCAGTGCTAGGCGCCAGAGCAATCAGCCCCAGCATTTT
TRBJ1-1,-,TRBV5-6,-,CASRPFAQNTEAFF,TGTGCCAGCAGACCCTTCGCCCAGAACACTGAAGCTTTCTTT
TRBJ2-6,TRBD2,TRBV7-9,-,CASSPIGGALNSGANVLTF,TGTGCCAGCAGCCCAATCGGGGGGGCATTGAATTCTGGGGCCAACGTCCTGACTTTC
TRBJ2-3,-,TRBV18,-,CASSPIQSPSTDTQYF,TGTGCCAGCTCACCGATACAGAGTCCTAGCACAGATACGCAGTATTTT